This T cell receptor beta chain was sequenced for a study of yellow fever vaccine responses in identical twins. Broader study findings: Twins reportedly showed a vaccine T cell response that seemed partly convergent and partly personalized.

The CDR3 is 14 residues long. The J segment lost 6 bases and the V segment lost 0 bases, leaving 2 bases of the junction unmatched. A single record per CDR3 protein comes from TCRdb applying MiXCR to the RT-PCR reads. The table lists roughly 2,600 distinct CDR3 sequences, roughly 78% of them singletons. Regarding this clonotype: Antigen unknown.

The rearrangement links TRBV12-3 or TRBV12-4 to TRBJ2-4; TRBD2 matches at 7 bases. The source of this sequence is a female donor who received the yellow fever vaccine. The source material was T cells from blood (PBMCs), unsorted or a sorted subset (not recorded which), sampled before or after yellow fever vaccination (not recorded which). The CDR3 here is CASSLAGGVNIQYF. The CDR3 DNA sequence: TGTGCCAGCAGTTTAGCGGGAGGGGTAAACATTCAGTACTTC.